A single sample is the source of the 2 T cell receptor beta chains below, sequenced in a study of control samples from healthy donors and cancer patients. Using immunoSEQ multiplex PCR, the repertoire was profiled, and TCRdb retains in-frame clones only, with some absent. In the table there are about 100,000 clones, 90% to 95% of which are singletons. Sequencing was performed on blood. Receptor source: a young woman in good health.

The CDR3 is CASSPVKPMNTEAFF. The CDR3, as DNA: TGTGCCAGCAGCCCCGTGAAACCTATGAACACTGAAGCTTTCTTT. The gene calls are TRBV11-2 and TRBJ1-1; unclear D gene. V gave up 5 bases and J gave up 0 bases, with 13 bases separating them. The V gene's germline CDR1 is SGHAT and CDR2 FQNNGV. This CDR3 is 15 amino acids long.

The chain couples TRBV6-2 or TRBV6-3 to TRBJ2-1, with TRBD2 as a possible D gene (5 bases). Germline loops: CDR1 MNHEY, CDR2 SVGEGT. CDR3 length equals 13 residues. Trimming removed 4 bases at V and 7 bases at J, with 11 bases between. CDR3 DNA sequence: TGTGCCAGCAGTTCCCTGGGCGGGAATGAGCAGTTCTTC. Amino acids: CASSSLGGNEQFF.